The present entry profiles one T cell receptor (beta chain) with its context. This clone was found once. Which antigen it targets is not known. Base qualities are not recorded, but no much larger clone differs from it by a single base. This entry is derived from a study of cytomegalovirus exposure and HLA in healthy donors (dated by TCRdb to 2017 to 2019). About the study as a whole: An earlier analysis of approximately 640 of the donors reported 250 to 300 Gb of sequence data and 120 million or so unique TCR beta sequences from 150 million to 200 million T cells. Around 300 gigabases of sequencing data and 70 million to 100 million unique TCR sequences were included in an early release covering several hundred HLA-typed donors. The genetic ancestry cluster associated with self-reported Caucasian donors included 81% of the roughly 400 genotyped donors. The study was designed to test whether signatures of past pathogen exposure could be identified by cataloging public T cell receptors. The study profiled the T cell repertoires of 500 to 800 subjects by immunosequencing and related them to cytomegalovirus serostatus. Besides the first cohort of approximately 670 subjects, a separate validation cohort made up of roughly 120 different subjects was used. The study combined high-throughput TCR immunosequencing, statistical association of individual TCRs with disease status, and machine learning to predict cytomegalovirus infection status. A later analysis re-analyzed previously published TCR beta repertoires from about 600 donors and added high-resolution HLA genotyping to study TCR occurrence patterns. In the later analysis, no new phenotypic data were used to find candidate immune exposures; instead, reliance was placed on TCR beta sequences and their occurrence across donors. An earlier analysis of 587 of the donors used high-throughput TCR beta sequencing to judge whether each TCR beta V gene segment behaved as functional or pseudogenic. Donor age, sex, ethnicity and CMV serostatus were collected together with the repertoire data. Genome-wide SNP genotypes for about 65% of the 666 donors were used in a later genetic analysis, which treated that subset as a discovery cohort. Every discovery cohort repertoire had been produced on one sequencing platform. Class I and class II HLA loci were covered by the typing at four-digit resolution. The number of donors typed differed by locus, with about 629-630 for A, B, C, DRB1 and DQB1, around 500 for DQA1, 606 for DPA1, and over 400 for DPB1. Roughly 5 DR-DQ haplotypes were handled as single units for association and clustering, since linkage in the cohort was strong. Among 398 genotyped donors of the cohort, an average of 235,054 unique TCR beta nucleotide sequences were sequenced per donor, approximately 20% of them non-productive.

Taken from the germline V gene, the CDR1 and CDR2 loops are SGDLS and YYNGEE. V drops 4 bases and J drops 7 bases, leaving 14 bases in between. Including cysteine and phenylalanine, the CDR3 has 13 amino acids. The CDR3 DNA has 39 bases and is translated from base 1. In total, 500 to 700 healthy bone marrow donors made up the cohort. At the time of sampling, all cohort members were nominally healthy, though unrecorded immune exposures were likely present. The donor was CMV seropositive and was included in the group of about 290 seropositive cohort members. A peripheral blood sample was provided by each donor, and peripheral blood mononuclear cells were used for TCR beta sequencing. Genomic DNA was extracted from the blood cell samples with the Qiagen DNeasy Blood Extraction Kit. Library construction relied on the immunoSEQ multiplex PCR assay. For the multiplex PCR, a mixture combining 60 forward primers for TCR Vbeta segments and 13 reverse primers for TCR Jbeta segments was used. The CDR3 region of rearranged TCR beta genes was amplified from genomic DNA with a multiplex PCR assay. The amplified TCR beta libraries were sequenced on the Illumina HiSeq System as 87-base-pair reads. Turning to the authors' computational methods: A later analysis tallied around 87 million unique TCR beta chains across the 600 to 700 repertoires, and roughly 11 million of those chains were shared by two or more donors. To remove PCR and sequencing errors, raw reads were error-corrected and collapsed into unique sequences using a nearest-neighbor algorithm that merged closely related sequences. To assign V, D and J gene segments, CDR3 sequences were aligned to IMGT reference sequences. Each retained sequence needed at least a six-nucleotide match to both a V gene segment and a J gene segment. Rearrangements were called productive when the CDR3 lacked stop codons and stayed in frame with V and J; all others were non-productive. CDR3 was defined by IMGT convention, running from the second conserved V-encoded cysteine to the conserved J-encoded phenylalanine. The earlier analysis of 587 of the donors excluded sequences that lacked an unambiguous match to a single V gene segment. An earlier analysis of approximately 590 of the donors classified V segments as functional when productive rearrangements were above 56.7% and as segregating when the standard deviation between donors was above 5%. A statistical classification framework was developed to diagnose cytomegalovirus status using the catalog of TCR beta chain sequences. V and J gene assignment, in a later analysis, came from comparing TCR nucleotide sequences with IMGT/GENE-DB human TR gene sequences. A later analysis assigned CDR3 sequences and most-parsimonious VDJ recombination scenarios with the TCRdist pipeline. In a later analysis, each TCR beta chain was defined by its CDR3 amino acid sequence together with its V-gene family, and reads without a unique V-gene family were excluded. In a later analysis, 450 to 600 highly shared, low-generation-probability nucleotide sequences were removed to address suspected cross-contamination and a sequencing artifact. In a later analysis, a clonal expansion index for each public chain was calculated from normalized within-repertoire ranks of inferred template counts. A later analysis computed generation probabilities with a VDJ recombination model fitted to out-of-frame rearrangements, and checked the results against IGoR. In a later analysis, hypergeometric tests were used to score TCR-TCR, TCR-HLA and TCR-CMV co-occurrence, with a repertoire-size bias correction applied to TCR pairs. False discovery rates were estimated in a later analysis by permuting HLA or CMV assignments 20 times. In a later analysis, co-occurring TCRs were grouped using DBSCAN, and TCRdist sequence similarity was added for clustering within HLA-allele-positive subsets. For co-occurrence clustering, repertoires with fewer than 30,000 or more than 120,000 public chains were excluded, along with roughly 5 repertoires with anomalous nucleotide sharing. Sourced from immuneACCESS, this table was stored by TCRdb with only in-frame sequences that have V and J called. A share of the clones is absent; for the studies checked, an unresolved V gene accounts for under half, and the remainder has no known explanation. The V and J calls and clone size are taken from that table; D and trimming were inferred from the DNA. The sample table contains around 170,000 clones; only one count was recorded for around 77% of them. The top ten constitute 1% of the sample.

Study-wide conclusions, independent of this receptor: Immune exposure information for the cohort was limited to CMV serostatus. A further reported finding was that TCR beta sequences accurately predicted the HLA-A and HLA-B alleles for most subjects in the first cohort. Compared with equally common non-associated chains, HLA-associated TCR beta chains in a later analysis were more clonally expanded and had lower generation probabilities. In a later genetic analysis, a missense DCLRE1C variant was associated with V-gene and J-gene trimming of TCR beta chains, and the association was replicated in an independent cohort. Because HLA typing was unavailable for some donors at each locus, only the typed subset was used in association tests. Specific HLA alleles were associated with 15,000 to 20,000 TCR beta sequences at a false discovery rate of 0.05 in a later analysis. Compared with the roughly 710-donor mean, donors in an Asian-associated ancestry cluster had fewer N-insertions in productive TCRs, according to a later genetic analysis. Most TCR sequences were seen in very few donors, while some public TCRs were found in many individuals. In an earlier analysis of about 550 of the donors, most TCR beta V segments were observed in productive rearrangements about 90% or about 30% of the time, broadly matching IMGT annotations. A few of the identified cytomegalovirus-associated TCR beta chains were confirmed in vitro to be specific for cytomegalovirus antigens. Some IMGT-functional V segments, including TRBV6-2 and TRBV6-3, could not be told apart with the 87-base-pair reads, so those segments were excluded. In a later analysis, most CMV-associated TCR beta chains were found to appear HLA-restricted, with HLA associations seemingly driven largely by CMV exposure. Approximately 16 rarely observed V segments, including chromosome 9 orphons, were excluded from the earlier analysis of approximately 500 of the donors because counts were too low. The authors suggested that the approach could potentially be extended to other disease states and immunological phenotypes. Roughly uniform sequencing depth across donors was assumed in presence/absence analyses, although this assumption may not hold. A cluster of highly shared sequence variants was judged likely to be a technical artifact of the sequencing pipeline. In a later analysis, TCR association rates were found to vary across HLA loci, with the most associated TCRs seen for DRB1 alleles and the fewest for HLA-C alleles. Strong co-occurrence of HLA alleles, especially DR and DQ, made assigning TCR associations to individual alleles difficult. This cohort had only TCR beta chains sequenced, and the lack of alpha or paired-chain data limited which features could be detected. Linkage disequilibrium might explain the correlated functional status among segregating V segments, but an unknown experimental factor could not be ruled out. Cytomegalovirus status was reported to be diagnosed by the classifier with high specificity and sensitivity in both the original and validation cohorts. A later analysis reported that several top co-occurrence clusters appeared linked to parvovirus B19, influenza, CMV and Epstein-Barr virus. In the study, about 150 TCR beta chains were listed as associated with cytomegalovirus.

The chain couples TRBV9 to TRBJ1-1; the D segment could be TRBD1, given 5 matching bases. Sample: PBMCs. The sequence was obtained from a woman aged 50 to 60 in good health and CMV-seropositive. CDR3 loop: CASSTRWGREAFF. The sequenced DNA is TGTGCCAGCAGCACGCGTTGGGGCCGTGAAGCTTTCTTT.